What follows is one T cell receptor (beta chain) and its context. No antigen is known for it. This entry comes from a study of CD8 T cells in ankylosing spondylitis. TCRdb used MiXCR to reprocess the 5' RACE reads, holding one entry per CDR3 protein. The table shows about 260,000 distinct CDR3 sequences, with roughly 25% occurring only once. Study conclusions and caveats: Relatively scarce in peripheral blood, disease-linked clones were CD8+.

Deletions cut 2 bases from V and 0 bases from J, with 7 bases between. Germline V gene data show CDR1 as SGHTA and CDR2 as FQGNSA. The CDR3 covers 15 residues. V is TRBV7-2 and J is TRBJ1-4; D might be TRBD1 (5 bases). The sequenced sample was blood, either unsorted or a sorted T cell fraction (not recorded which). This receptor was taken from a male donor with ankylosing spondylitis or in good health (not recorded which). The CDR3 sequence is CASSLQGSTNEKLFF. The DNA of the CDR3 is TGTGCCAGCAGCTTACAGGGCTCAACTAATGAAAAACTGTTTTTT. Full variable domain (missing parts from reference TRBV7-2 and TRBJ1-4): GAGVSQSPSNKVTEKGKDVELRCDPISGHTALYWYRQSLGQGLEFLIYFQGNSAPDKSGLPSDRFSAERTGGSVSTLTIQRTQQEDSAVYLCASSLQGSTNEKLFFGSGTQLSVL.